Each of the 20 T cell receptor beta chains below was sequenced from the same sample in a study of blood T cell repertoires in COVID-19. The repertoire was sequenced with immunoSEQ multiplex PCR; TCRdb's copy has only in-frame clones and lacks some. This table has about 270,000 clones, 83% appearing once. Sequencing was carried out using peripheral blood. The receptors come from a woman between 50 and 59 years old who had recovered from COVID-19.

The chain uses TRBV7-2 and TRBJ1-4; D possibly corresponds to TRBD1 (5 bases). The CDR3 consists of 15 residues. The ends were cut back, 3 bases at V and 0 bases at J, with 8 bases in the middle. CDR1 SGHTA and CDR2 FQGNSA come from the germline V gene. CDR3 loop: CASSFGGTTNEKLFF. CDR3 DNA sequence: TGTGCCAGCAGCTTTGGGGGGACAACTAATGAAAAACTGTTTTTT.

This chain uses TRBV11-3 with TRBJ2-3; TRBD2 matches at 9 bases. The CDR3 is made up of 17 amino acids. J was trimmed by 5 bases and V by 1 base; bases with no gene match: 10. Germline V gene sequence: CDR1 SGHNT, CDR2 YENEEA. The CDR3 loop is CASSLGVSGSTQDTQYF. The CDR3 bases are TGTGCCAGCAGCTTAGGGGTTAGCGGGAGCACCCAAGATACGCAGTATTTT.

The rearrangement uses TRBV6-5 and TRBJ2-7, with TRBD1 matching over 8 bases. The length of the CDR3 is 14 residues. The J segment lost 5 bases and the V segment lost 6 bases, leaving 9 bases of the junction unmatched. Germline V gene lookup returns CDR1 MNHEY and CDR2 SVGAGI. The CDR3, as DNA: TGTGCCAGCAGGGGCGGGACAGGTCGGAACGAGCAGTACTTC. Translating it yields CASRGGTGRNEQYF.

This clone showed up just a few times. This chain links TRBV14 with TRBJ2-1; a weak D match, TRBD1 (5 bases). Germline V CDR1 and CDR2: SGHDN, FVKESK. The germline V and J ends were trimmed by 2 bases and 4 bases, with 15 bases remaining between them. The CDR3 runs 16 residues. The CDR3 nucleotides read TGTGCCAGCAGCCAATTTATTGGGGCGAGGTACAATGAGCAGTTCTTC. This encodes CASSQFIGARYNEQFF.

The rearrangement joins TRBV7-9 to TRBJ2-7, with 9 nucleotides matching TRBD1. J gave up 5 bases and V 3 bases, and 8 bases lay outside the gene matches. The CDR3 spans 15 residues. Germline V CDR1 and CDR2: SEHNR, FQNEAQ (reference sequence). CDR3 amino acids: CASSFGGQGKDEQYF. The CDR3 DNA reads TGTGCCAGCAGCTTTGGGGGACAGGGAAAAGACGAGCAGTACTTC. Complete variable domain (other parts from reference TRBV7-9 and TRBJ2-7): DTGVSQNPRHKITKRGQNVTFRCDPISEHNRLYWYRQTLGQGPEFLTYFQNEAQLEKSRLLSDRFSAERPKGSFSTLEIQRTEQGDSAMYLCASSFGGQGKDEQYFGPGTRLTVT.

V usage is TRBV5-6 and J usage is TRBJ1-1; TRBD1 agrees at 7 bases. Per the germline V gene, CDR1 is SGHDT and CDR2 is YYEEEE. Trimming took 0 bases from V and 0 from J; bases not matched to a gene: 11. CDR3 length equals 18 residues. In nucleotides, the CDR3 is TGTGCCAGCAGCTTGGCAGGGGGGCGTGCAGCAATGAACACTGAAGCTTTCTTT. Translated: CASSLAGGRAAMNTEAFF.

This sequence joins TRBV29-1 and TRBJ2-5, with D perhaps TRBD1 (6 bases). V shed 6 bases and J shed 1 base, with 15 bases lying between them. CDR1 and CDR2 from the germline V gene are SQVTM and ANQGSEA. The CDR3 totals 14 residues. CDR3 sequence (DNA): TGCAGCGTCCGGCAGGGGCATAGCCAAGAGACCCAGTACTTC. Translating it yields CSVRQGHSQETQYF.

About this clone itself: Other DNA variants within this sample encode the same CDR3. The chain uses TRBV2 and TRBJ1-2; 7 nucleotides line up with TRBD1. Germline assignment: CDR1 SNHLY and CDR2 FYNNEI. The CDR3 runs to 13 residues. V trimming: 6 bases; J trimming: 8 bases; junction bases outside the gene matches: 9. The CDR3 loop reads CASSQTGSGGYTF. The CDR3 coding sequence is TGTGCCAGCAGCCAGACAGGGTCGGGCGGCTACACCTTC.

The chain recombines TRBV3-1 (or the pseudogene TRBV3-2) with TRBJ2-1, with D tentatively TRBD2 (5 bases). This CDR3 has 16 residues. Trimming pared 2 bases from V and 6 bases from J, leaving 17 bases between. Germline V lookup: CDR1 LGHDT, CDR2 YNNKEL (reference sequence). Here the CDR3 DNA reads TGTGCCAGCAGCCAACCGGCTCCCCGCGAGGGCAATGAGCAGTTCTTC. It is translated as CASSQPAPREGNEQFF.

This chain connects TRBV3-1 (or the pseudogene TRBV3-2) to TRBJ2-2; 13 nucleotides match TRBD2. V lost 4 bases, J lost 6 bases, and 14 bases stayed unmatched. The CDR3 covers 19 residues. Germline V gene lookup returns CDR1 LGHDT and CDR2 YNNKEL (reference sequence). CDR3 amino acids: CASSPGPTSGRAGAGELFF. CDR3 sequence (DNA): TGTGCCAGCAGCCCCGGTCCCACTAGCGGGAGGGCCGGCGCCGGGGAGCTGTTTTTT.

This clone showed up just once. J is TRBJ2-2 and V is TRBV21-1; TRBD2, the D gene given by the table, was not confirmed from the DNA. TRBV21-1 is a known pseudogene. The CDR3 loop spans 20 amino acids. CDR3 sequence: CASSKSPAAGRPRNTGELFF. The CDR3, as DNA: TGTGCCAGCAGCAAAAGTCCGGCGGCGGGACGCCCAAGAAACACCGGGGAGCTGTTTTTT.

The chain carries TRBV10-3 and TRBJ2-3; 8 nucleotides align to TRBD2. The CDR3 covers 13 residues. V was clipped by 11 bases and J by 0 bases; unmatched bases: 4. Looked up from germline, CDR1 is ENHRY and CDR2 is SYGVKD. The CDR3 spells CALRGGSTDTQYF. DNA of the CDR3: TGTGCCCTCCGGGGGGGGAGCACAGATACGCAGTATTTT.

This sequence joins TRBV4-3 and TRBJ2-7; 10 bases map to TRBD2. V dropped 0 bases and J dropped 4; count of bases not matched to a gene: 9. The germline V gene encodes CDR1 LGHNA and CDR2 YSLEER. This CDR3 has 17 amino acids. CDR3 bases: TGCGCCAGCAGCCAAGATTCGAGCGGGAGGGCCGTATACGAGCAGTACTTC. Amino acids: CASSQDSSGRAVYEQYF.

This chain joins TRBV28 and TRBJ1-1; TRBD1 might be the D (5 bases). V was pared by 6 bases and J by 10 bases, with 12 bases between. The germline V gene encodes CDR1 MDHEN and CDR2 SYDVKM. The CDR3 length is 11 residues. CDR3 residues: CASREGRGAFF. CDR3 nucleotide sequence: TGTGCCAGCAGGGAGGGACGGGGAGCTTTCTTT.

V usage is TRBV27 and J usage is TRBJ2-3; TRBD1 aligns across 7 bases. The CDR3 covers 15 residues. Trimming removed 2 bases from V and 10 bases from J; junction bases left unmatched: 12. CDR1 and CDR2 (germline): MNHEY, SMNVEV (reference sequence). The CDR3 region is CASSLPHQTGTAQYF. Written as DNA, the CDR3 is TGTGCCAGCAGTTTACCCCACCAGACAGGGACGGCGCAGTATTTT.

The chain joins TRBV19 to TRBJ2-7; the match to TRBD2 covers 8 bases. Trimming took 5 bases from V and 0 from J; bases not matched to a gene: 6. The CDR3 is made up of 15 amino acids. The germline gives CDR1 LNHDA, CDR2 SQIVND (reference sequence). The CDR3 region has the DNA TGTGCCAGTAGTCAAGGAGCGGGGGCCTCCTACGAGCAGTACTTC. Its protein is CASSQGAGASYEQYF.

The chain couples TRBV3-1 (or the pseudogene TRBV3-2) to TRBJ1-3; a weak D match, TRBD1 (6 bases). Trimming shortened V by 0 bases and J by 0 bases, and 18 bases separated the two germline ends. Looked up from germline, CDR1 is LGHDT and CDR2 is YNNKEL (reference sequence). The CDR3 has 19 residues. The CDR3 loop reads CASSQDSPGQLLSGNTIYF. The CDR3 DNA follows: TGTGCCAGCAGCCAAGATTCCCCCGGACAGCTACTCTCTGGAAACACCATATATTTT.

This chain uses TRBV4-3 with TRBJ2-5; 7 bases are shared with TRBD1. Trimming removed 1 base from V and 2 bases from J; junction bases left unmatched: 1. The length of the CDR3 is 14 residues. Germline CDR1 is LGHNA and CDR2 is YSLEER. The CDR3 here is CASSQGDRQETQYF. The CDR3 nucleotides read TGCGCCAGCAGCCAAGGGGACAGACAAGAGACCCAGTACTTC.

The chain couples TRBV5-1 to TRBJ1-2; D might be TRBD1 (6 bases). Trimming took off 4 bases at V and 4 bases at J, with 11 bases between the two ends. Germline CDR1 SGHRS, CDR2 YFSETQ. This CDR3 spans 13 amino acids. CDR3 sequence: CASSHDRSYGYTF. The CDR3 nucleotides read TGCGCCAGCAGCCATGACAGGAGCTATGGCTACACCTTC. Full variable domain (outside the CDR3, taken from reference TRBV5-1 and TRBJ1-2): KAGVTQTPRYLIKTRGQQVTLSCSPISGHRSVSWYQQTPGQGLQFLFEYFSETQRNKGNFPGRFSGRQFSNSRSEMNVSTLELGDSALYLCASSHDRSYGYTFGSGTRLTVV.

The rearrangement joins TRBV10-3 to TRBJ2-7; D perhaps matches TRBD1 (6 bases). Germline V gives CDR1 ENHRY, CDR2 SYGVKD. This CDR3 region has 13 residues. The V gene lost 3 bases and the J gene lost 5 bases, with 11 bases spanning the gap. The CDR3 DNA is TGTGCCATCAGTGACGGCAGGGGTGACGAGCAGTACTTC. This encodes CAISDGRGDEQYF.